The following is a T cell receptor beta chain sequence with its context. These data belong to a study of T cells expressing NK-cell markers. From the 5' RACE reads, TCRdb lists one entry per CDR3 protein and no DNA. The sample includes 350,000 to 500,000 distinct CDR3 sequences. The sequence was collected from a woman between 18 and 69 years old in good health. Source material: blood T cells: a sorted CD56 or NKG2C T cell subset, CD4+ or CD8+ T cells, or bulk PBMC T cells (not recorded which).

CDR3 in amino acids: CASSPVRDRGAGELFF. The chain combines TRBV12-3 or TRBV12-4 with TRBJ2-2; TCRdb indicates TRBD1, and absent DNA this call remains unverified. The CDR3 spans 16 residues.